This T cell receptor beta chain stems from a study of CD8+ T cells in alopecia areata. Study-level points and caveats: The study found TCR sharing across patients less clear than in mice, possibly for HLA reasons. Across lesional scalp, and particularly alopecia totalis/universalis, clonality surpassed that of normal scalp.

CDR1 is MNHNY and CDR2 is SVGAGI in the germline V gene (reference sequence). V was pared by 0 bases and J by 5 bases, with 10 bases between. CDR3 size: 14 residues. With regard to this clone: The antigen is undetermined.

Extracted from the samples, RNA was reverse transcribed into cDNA to serve as the sequencing template. Sequencing used immunoSEQ multiplex PCR; TCRdb keeps in-frame clones, though not all of them. The table has 180,000 or so clones, about 63% seen once. Specimen: CD4+ T cells sorted from blood, collected at week 0. J is TRBJ1-1 and V is TRBV6-6; possibly TRBD1 for D (5 bases). This receptor was taken from a human donor with alopecia areata. The CDR3 is CASSYSEGYTEAFF. The CDR3 DNA sequence: TGTGCCAGCAGTTACTCAGAGGGGTATACTGAAGCTTTCTTT.